This T cell receptor beta chain is drawn from a study of shared clonotypes between healthy human individuals. Across the whole study: The people who gave samples were a couple of women and three men aged 18 to 49. Broader study findings: Naive subsets tended to show greater estimated richness than memory subsets.

Original data processing: Filtering differed for immunoSEQ, which gave only junction sequences without quality scores. Sequencing was performed with immunoSEQ multiplex PCR; in TCRdb, only in-frame clones are kept and a portion is missing. V and J calls and clone size are copied from that table; D and trimming were computed from the DNA. The table has around 2,000,000 clones, about 95% seen once. Remarks on this clone: Its antigen is undetermined.

V was pared by 0 bases and J by 0 bases, with 4 bases of the junction left unmatched. This CDR3 is built from 17 residues. Germline CDR1 LNHNV, CDR2 YYDKDF (reference sequence). Only CD45RO-negative cells positively selected for CCR7 counted as naive CD8 cells, so terminally differentiated effector memory CD45RA+ cells were excluded. The healthy adult donors were HIV-negative and reported no recent acute infections or vaccinations. V usage is TRBV15 and J usage is TRBJ2-1; 8 bases are shared with TRBD1. The sequenced material came from naive CD8+ T cells sorted from blood. The sequence derives from a man aged 18 to 29 in good health. CDR3 loop: CATSRDQDRVSYNEQFF. The CDR3 nucleotides are TGTGCCACCAGCAGAGATCAGGACAGGGTCTCCTACAATGAGCAGTTCTTC.